This T cell receptor beta chain was observed in a study of T cell responses to AZD1222 COVID-19 vaccine. General observations from the study: Distributed over spike, vaccine-associated CD4 TCRs predominated at 160-218 and 743-854. Regions left unmutated in variants are reportedly the target of nearly half of spike-specific TCRs.

Remarks on this clone: Its antigen is unknown.

The assay was immunoSEQ multiplex PCR, and TCRdb's table has in-frame clones only and misses some. The sample lists under 150,000 clones; 70% to 90% were seen once. The sequencing used peripheral blood, collected 28 days after the second dose of the MenACWY control vaccine. This receptor was taken from an adult who received the MenACWY meningococcal vaccine as a control.

The CDR3 DNA is TGTGCCATCCCGCTGCAGCAAGAGACCCAGTACTTC. Translation: CAIPLQQETQYF. This sequence joins TRBV2 and TRBJ2-5; the D is unclear. The germline V gene encodes CDR1 SNHLY and CDR2 FYNNEI. Trimming cost V 10 bases and J 2 bases, with 11 bases left between them. This CDR3 has 12 amino acids. Supplemented by reference TRBV2 and TRBJ2-5, the full variable domain reads EPEVTQTPSHQVTQMGQEVILRCVPISNHLYFYWYRQILGQKVEFLVSFYNNEISEKSEIFDDQFSVERPDGSNFTLKIRSTKLEDSAMYFCAIPLQQETQYFGPGTRLLVL.